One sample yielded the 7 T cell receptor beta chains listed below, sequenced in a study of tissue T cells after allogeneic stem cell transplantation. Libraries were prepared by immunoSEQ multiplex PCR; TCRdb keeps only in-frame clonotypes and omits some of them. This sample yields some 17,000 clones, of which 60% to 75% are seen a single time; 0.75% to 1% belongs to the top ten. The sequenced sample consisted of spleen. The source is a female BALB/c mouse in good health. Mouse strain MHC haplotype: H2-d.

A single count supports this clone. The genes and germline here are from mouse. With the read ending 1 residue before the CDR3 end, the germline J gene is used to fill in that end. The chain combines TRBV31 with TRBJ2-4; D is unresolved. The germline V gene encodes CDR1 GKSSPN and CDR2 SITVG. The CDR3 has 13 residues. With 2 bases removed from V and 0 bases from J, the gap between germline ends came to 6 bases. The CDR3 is CAWSSSSQNTLYF. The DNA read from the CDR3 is TGTGCCTGGAGTTCCTCTAGTCAAAACACCTTGTAC. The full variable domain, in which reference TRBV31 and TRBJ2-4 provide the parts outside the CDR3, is AQTIHQWPVAEIKAVGSPLSLGCTIKGKSSPNLYWYWQATGGTLQQLFYSITVGQVESVVQLNLSASRPKDDQFILSTEKLLLSHSGFYLCAWSSSSQNTLYFGAGTRLSVL.

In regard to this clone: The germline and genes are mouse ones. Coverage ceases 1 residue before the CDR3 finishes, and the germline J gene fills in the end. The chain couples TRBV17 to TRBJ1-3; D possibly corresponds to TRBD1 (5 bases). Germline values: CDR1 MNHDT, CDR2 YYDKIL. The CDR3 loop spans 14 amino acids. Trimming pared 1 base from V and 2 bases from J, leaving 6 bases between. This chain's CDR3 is CASSRGGAGNTLYF. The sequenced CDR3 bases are TGTGCTAGCAGTAGAGGGGGGGCTGGAAATACGCTCTAT. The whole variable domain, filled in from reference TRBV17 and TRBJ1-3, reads DTTVKQNPRYKLARVGKPVNLICSQTMNHDTMYWYQKKPNQAPKLLLFYYDKILNREADTFEKFQSSRPNNSFCSLYIGSAGLEYSAMYLCASSRGGAGNTLYFGEGSRLIVV.

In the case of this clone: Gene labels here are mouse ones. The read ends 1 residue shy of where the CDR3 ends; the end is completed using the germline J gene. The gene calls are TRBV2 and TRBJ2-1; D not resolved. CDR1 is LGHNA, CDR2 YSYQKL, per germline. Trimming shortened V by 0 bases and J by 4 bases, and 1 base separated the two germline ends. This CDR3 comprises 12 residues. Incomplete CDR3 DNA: TGTGCCAGCAGCCAAGATTATGCTGAGCAGTTC. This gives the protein CASSQDYAEQF. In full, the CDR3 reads CASSQDYAEQFF.

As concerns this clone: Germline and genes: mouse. The covered CDR3 bases are TGCACCTGCAGTGCAGCCGGGACAGGGGAAGGGGGCACAGAAGTCTTC. Encoded protein: CTCSAAGTGEGGTEVF. The CDR3 in its entirety is CTCSAAGTGEGGTEVFF. V and J are TRBV1 and TRBJ1-1, with TRBD1 identical over 10 bases. The read terminates 1 residue ahead of where the CDR3 ends, so the germline J gene completes it. Per germline, CDR1 NSQYPW and CDR2 LRSPGD (reference sequence). Trimming cost V 1 base and J 4 bases; bases outside gene matches: 9. The CDR3 is made up of 17 amino acids.

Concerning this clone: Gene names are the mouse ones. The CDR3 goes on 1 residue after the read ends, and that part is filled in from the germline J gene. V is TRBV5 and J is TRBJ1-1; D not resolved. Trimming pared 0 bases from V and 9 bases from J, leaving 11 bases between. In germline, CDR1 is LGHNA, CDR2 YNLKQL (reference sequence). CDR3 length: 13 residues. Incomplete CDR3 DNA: TGTGCCAGCAGCCAAGATGCAGCACAGAAAGTCTTC. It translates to CASSQDAAQKVF. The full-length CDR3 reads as CASSQDAAQKVFF.

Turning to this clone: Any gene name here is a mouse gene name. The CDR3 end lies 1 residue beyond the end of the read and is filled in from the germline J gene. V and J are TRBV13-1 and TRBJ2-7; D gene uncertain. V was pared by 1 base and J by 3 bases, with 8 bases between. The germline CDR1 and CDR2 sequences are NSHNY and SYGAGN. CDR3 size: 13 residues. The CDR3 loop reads CASSDNSIYEQYF. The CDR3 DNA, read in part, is TGTGCCAGCAGTGATAACAGCATCTATGAACAGTAC.

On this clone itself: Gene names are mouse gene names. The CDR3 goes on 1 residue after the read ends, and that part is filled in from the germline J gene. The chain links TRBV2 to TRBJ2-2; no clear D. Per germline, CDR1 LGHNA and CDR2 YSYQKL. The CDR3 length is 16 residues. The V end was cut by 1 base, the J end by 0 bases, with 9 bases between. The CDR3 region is CASSQGDAANTGQLYF. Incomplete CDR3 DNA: TGTGCCAGCAGCCAAGGAGACGCCGCAAACACCGGGCAGCTCTAC.